This T cell receptor beta chain was identified during a study of beta chain features in type 1 diabetes. Study-level results: At VDJ recombination sites, type 1 diabetes patients had fewer insertions and more deleted nucleotides. Naive, central memory and Treg TCRB repertoires seemed to resemble each other more closely in patients than they did in healthy donors.

V trimming: 4 bases; J trimming: 8 bases; junction bases outside the gene matches: 10. CDR1 and CDR2 from the germline V gene are SGHAT and FQNNGV. CDR3 length equals 15 residues. Investigators reverse transcribed all isolated RNA, so they sequenced expressed TCRB transcripts. Here immunoSEQ multiplex PCR was the method, and the copy in TCRdb shows in-frame clones only, minus some. The sample includes 600,000 to 650,000 clones, less than 20% of them seen just once. To note about this clone: Antigen specificity is unknown.

It was one heparinised blood draw, averaging approximately 100 mL, that each donor gave. Researchers reported sorting CD4+ naive, central memory, regulatory and stem cell-like memory cells via CD45RO/CCR7/CD25/CD127/CD95/CD27. This TCR derives from a man aged 18 to 30 in good health. Material for sequencing was naive CD4+ T cells from blood. J is TRBJ2-1 and V is TRBV11-2; 8 nucleotides align to TRBD2. The CDR3 nucleotides read TGTGCCAGCAGCTCCATAGCGGGGCGCCTGGATGAGCAGTTCTTC. It yields the protein CASSSIAGRLDEQFF.